Shown below are 22 T cell receptor beta chains from a single sample sequenced in a study of vaccination and CD4 T cells after COVID-19. Indicated treatment: roughly 10-day PBMC culture with coronavirus spike peptide pools or control peptides (ViraFEST assay). CD4+ T cells that had been cultured provided DNA sequenced with the Oncomine TCR Beta short-read assay. In TCRdb, the PCR reads were re-called with MiXCR into one record per CDR3 protein. In the table there are approximately 21,000 distinct CDR3 sequences, about 40% of which are singletons. No antigen has been assigned to these receptors. Here the sequenced sample was CD4+ T cells from blood, cultured in vitro, taken before SARS-CoV-2 vaccination. The origin of the receptors is a human donor who had recovered from COVID-19.

This sequence joins TRBV12-3 or TRBV12-4 and TRBJ2-7; D gene uncertain. V was trimmed by 2 bases and J by 7 bases, leaving 21 bases between them. The CDR3 extends over 16 amino acids. CDR3 sequence (DNA): TGTGCCAGCAGTTTACACGAACCGACCGGCTCCAGTGAGCAGTACTTC. Encoded protein: CASSLHEPTGSSEQYF.

The V call is TRBV11-3, the J call TRBJ2-7; 8 bases match TRBD2. The CDR3 runs 15 residues. Germline V gene data show CDR1 as SGHNT and CDR2 as YENEEA. V trimming: 5 bases; J trimming: 2 bases; junction bases outside the gene matches: 8. As DNA, the CDR3 is TGTGCCAGCAGCCCGCAGGGGCGGGAGGCCTACGAGCAGTACTTC. It codes for CASSPQGREAYEQYF.

This clonotype is a singleton in its sample. The chain combines TRBV2 with TRBJ1-2; weak D call: TRBD1 (6 bases). V was pared by 6 bases and J by 4 bases, with 18 bases between. The CDR3 consists of 15 residues. Germline loops: CDR1 SNHLY, CDR2 FYNNEI. The CDR3 DNA reads TGTGCCAGCAGCCCACTATGGGGACATCTCTATGGCTACACCTTC. It codes for CASSPLWGHLYGYTF.

V gene TRBV20-1 combines with J gene TRBJ2-3; D call uncertain. There are 14 residues in the CDR3. Trimming took 0 bases from V and 2 from J, leaving 9 bases between them. Germline V gives CDR1 DFQATT, CDR2 SNEGSKA (reference sequence). The CDR3: CSARDFSYTDTQYF. The CDR3 bases are TGCAGTGCTAGAGATTTCAGCTACACAGATACGCAGTATTTT.

The sample holds a few counts of this clonotype. The chain uses TRBV7-2 and TRBJ2-5; D possibly matches TRBD1 or TRBD2 (5 bases each). V was cut by 4 bases and J by 2 bases, with 14 bases left in between. Germline values: CDR1 SGHTA, CDR2 FQGNSA. The CDR3 totals 15 residues. CDR3 sequence: CASSSWGTDQETQYF. In nucleotides, the CDR3 is TGTGCCAGCAGCTCATGGGGGACGGATCAAGAGACCCAGTACTTC.

This clonotype has just a few counts. The rearrangement links TRBV7-6 to TRBJ2-5; 7 nucleotides align to TRBD1. CDR1 is SGHVS, CDR2 FNYEAQ, per germline. The CDR3 covers 16 residues. V lost 5 bases, J lost 1 base, and 10 bases stayed unmatched. DNA of the CDR3: TGTGCCAGCAGCACTAAAGTACAGGGGTCCCAAGAGACCCAGTACTTC. This sequence encodes CASSTKVQGSQETQYF.

This chain joins TRBV10-3 and TRBJ2-6; 8 bases are shared with TRBD1. Looked up from germline, CDR1 is ENHRY and CDR2 is SYGVKD. Trimming at V came to 3 bases and at J to 0 bases, leaving 7 bases not matched to a gene. This CDR3 comprises 18 residues. This CDR3 is CAISDSGTGYSGANVLTF. Written as DNA, the CDR3 is TGTGCCATCAGTGACTCCGGGACAGGCTACTCTGGGGCCAACGTCCTGACTTTC.

The CDR3 here is CASSVQGGTDTQYF. CDR3 sequence (DNA): TGTGCCAGCAGTGTTCAGGGGGGGACAGATACGCAGTATTTT. The chain carries TRBV6-4 and TRBJ2-3; D assignment may be TRBD1 or TRBD2 (7 bases each). Trimming pared 4 bases from V and 3 bases from J, leaving 11 bases between. The CDR3 is made up of 14 amino acids. CDR1 MRHNA and CDR2 SNTAGT come from the germline V gene.

This clonotype was picked up a small number of times. The CDR3 DNA reads TGCAGTGCTAGAGATCTACAGGGGGATCTATCGGACACCGGGGAGCTGTTTTTT. Translating it yields CSARDLQGDLSDTGELFF. The V gene is TRBV20-1, the J gene TRBJ2-2; 8 bases match TRBD1. Germline CDR1 reads DFQATT; CDR2 reads SNEGSKA (reference sequence). V shed 0 bases, J shed 3 bases, and the junction held 12 bases outside the gene matches. The CDR3 extends over 18 amino acids.

The chain has TRBV18 and TRBJ2-7; possibly TRBD1 for D (5 bases). Germline V gene lookup returns CDR1 KGHSH and CDR2 LQKENI. The CDR3 runs 14 residues. V lost 5 bases and J 2 bases, leaving 13 bases between the germline ends. The CDR3 coding sequence is TGTGCCAGCTCAAACCCAGGGCAGCCCTACGAGCAGTACTTC. As protein: CASSNPGQPYEQYF.

V is TRBV5-4 and J is TRBJ1-1, with a weak D call TRBD1 (6 bases). This CDR3 has 13 amino acids. Germline CDR1 is SGHNT and CDR2 is YYREEE (reference sequence). V shed 5 bases and J shed 4 bases, with 12 bases lying between them. In nucleotides, the CDR3 is TGTGCCAGCAGGGGGGGCGGCTTCACTGAAGCTTTCTTT. It is translated as CASRGGGFTEAFF.

This clonotype has just one count. CDR3 sequence reads: CASSQGGHQPQHF. CDR3 DNA: TGTGCCAGCAGCCAAGGGGGGCATCAGCCCCAGCATTTT. The rearrangement uses TRBV4-2 and TRBJ1-5; possibly TRBD1 for D (6 bases). The length of the CDR3 is 13 residues. Trimming cost V 1 base and J 5 bases, with 6 bases left between them. The germline V gene encodes CDR1 LGHNA and CDR2 YNFKEQ.

J is TRBJ2-1 and V is TRBV28; tentatively, D is TRBD1 (6 bases). Germline V lookup: CDR1 MDHEN, CDR2 SYDVKM. The V gene lost 9 bases and the J gene lost 3 bases, with 15 bases spanning the gap. This CDR3 comprises 14 residues. CDR3 sequence: CASTSTGYYNEQFF. The CDR3 nucleotides read TGTGCCAGTACTTCAACAGGGTACTACAATGAGCAGTTCTTC.

This chain links TRBV6-2 or TRBV6-3 with TRBJ1-5, with D unresolved. Germline loops: CDR1 MNHEY, CDR2 SVGEGT. The CDR3 is made up of 15 amino acids. Trimming cost V 4 bases and J 0 bases, with 10 bases left between them. The CDR3 region has the DNA TGTGCCAGCAGTTCGGGAGACTATAGCAATCAGCCCCAGCATTTT. Its translation is CASSSGDYSNQPQHF.

The V gene is TRBV7-8, the J gene TRBJ1-4; no clear D gene. V was trimmed by 4 bases and J by 10 bases, leaving 7 bases between them. Germline loops: CDR1 SGHVS, CDR2 FQNEAQ. The CDR3 is 11 amino acids. CDR3 loop: CASSSSGKLFF. CDR3 coding DNA: TGTGCCAGCAGCTCCTCGGGAAAACTGTTTTTT.

The genes are TRBV6-1 and TRBJ2-5; TRBD2 matches at 9 bases. V lost 10 bases to trimming and J lost 4 bases; unmatched junction nucleotides: 13. The CDR3 contains 15 residues. Germline values: CDR1 MNHNS, CDR2 SASEGT. CDR3 DNA sequence: TGTGCCATCACCTCCGCGGGAGGGGGGGCAGAGACCCAGTACTTC. Protein: CAITSAGGGAETQYF.

This clonotype was seen a handful of times. The rearrangement joins TRBV27 to TRBJ2-7; 10 positions match TRBD2. J gave up 0 bases and V 5 bases, and 13 bases lay outside the gene matches. CDR3 length equals 18 residues. Germline-derived CDR1 and CDR2 are MNHEY and SMNVEV (reference sequence). The DNA of the CDR3 is TGTGCCAGCAGTCCATACATGGTGGGACTAGCGCCCTCCTACGAGCAGTACTTC. Its translation: CASSPYMVGLAPSYEQYF.

The chain is built from TRBV6-1 and TRBJ2-3; a weak D match, TRBD1 (6 bases). Looked up from germline, CDR1 is MNHNS and CDR2 is SASEGT. The ends were cut back, 1 base at V and 7 bases at J, with 12 bases in the middle. The CDR3 loop spans 14 amino acids. The CDR3 DNA sequence: TGTGCCAGCAGTGAAGTCCTACAGGGATATACGCAGTATTTT. Translating it yields CASSEVLQGYTQYF.

To note about this clonotype: An end of the junction differs from the germline gene, which may be a read error. The rearrangement links TRBV7-9 to TRBJ1-2; 8 nucleotides align to TRBD1. Looked up from germline, CDR1 is SEHNR and CDR2 is FQNEAQ (reference sequence). The CDR3 totals 14 residues. This chain's CDR3 is CASSPRTGNCGYTF. The CDR3 DNA is TGTGCCAGCAGCCCACGGACAGGGAACTGTGGCTACACCTTC.

The sample holds a few counts of this clonotype. V usage is TRBV7-2 and J usage is TRBJ1-3; the D is unclear. The germline gives CDR1 SGHTA, CDR2 FQGNSA. The CDR3 extends over 15 amino acids. V shed 0 bases and J shed 0 bases, with 6 bases lying between them. The CDR3 sequence is CASSLAPGSGNTIYF. CDR3 nucleotides: TGTGCCAGCAGCTTAGCCCCGGGCTCTGGAAACACCATATATTTT.

V gene TRBV24-1 combines with J gene TRBJ2-5; TRBD1 matches at 8 bases. This CDR3 is 16 amino acids long. The germline CDR1 and CDR2 sequences are KGHDR and SFDVKD. J gave up 1 base and V 4 bases, and 7 bases lay outside the gene matches. The CDR3 reads CATSDLRQGTQETQYF. The CDR3 DNA follows: TGTGCCACCAGTGACTTACGACAGGGGACCCAAGAGACCCAGTACTTC.

This rearrangement joins TRBV11-3 to TRBJ2-3, with 7 bases fitting TRBD2. The CDR3 totals 19 residues. J gave up 2 bases and V 5 bases, and 19 bases lay outside the gene matches. The V gene's germline CDR1 is SGHNT and CDR2 YENEEA. This chain's CDR3 is CASSPYSGRASGYTDTQYF. CDR3 sequence (DNA): TGTGCCAGCAGCCCCTACTCCGGCCGGGCTAGCGGATACACAGATACGCAGTATTTT.